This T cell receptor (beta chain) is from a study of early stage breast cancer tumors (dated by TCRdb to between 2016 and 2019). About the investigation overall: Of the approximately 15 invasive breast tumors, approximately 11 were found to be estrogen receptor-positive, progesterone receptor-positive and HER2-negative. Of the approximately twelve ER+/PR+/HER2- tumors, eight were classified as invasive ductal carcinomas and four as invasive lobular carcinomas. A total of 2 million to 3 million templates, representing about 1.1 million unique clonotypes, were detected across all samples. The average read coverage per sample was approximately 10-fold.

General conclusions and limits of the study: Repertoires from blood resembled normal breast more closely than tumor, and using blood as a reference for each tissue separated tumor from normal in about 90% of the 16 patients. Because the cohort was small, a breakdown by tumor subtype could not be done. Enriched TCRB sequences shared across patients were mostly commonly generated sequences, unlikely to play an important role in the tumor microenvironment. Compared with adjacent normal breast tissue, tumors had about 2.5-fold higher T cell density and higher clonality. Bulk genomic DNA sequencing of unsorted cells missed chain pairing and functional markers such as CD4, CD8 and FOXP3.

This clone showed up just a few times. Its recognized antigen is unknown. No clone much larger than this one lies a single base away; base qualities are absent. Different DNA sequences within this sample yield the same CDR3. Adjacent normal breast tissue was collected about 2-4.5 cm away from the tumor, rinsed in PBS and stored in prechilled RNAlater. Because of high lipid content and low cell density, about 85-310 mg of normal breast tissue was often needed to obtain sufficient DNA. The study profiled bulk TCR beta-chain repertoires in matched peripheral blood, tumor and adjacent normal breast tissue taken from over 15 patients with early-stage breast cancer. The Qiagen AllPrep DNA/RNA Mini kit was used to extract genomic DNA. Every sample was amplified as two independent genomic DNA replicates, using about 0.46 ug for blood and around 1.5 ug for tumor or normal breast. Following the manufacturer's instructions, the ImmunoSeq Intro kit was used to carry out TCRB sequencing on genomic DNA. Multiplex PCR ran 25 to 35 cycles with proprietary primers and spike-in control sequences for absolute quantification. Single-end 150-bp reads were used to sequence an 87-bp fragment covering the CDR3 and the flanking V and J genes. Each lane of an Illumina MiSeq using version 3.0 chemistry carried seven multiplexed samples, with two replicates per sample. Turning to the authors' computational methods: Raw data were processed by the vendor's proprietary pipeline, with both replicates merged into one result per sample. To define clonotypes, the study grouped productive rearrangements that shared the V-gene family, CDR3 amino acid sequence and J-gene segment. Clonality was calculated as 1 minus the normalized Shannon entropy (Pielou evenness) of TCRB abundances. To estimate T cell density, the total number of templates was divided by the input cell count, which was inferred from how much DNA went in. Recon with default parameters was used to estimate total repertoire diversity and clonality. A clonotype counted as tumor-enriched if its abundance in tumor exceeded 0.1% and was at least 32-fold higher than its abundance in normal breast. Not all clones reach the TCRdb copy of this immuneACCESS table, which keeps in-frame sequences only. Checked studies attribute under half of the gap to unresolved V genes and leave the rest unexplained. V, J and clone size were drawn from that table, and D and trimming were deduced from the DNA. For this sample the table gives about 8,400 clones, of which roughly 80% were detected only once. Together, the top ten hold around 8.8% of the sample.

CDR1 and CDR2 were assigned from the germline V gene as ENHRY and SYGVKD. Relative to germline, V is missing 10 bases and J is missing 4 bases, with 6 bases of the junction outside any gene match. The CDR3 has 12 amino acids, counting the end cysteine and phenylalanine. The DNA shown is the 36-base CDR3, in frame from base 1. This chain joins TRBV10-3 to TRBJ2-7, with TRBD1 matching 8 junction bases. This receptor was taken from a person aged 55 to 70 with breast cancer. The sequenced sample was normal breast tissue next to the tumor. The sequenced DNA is TGTGCCACCGCGGACAGGGTATACGAGCAGTACTTC. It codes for CATADRVYEQYF.